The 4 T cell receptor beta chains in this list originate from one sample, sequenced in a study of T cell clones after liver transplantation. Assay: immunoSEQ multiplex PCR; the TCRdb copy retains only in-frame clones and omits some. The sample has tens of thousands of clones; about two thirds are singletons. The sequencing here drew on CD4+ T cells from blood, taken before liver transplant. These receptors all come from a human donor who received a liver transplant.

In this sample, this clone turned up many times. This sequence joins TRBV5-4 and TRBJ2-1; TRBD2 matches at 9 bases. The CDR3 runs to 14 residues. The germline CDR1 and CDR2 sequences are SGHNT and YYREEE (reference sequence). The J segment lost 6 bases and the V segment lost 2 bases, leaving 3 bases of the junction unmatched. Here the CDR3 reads CASSLLSGGNEQFF. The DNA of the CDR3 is TGTGCCAGCAGCTTACTTAGCGGGGGCAATGAGCAGTTCTTC.

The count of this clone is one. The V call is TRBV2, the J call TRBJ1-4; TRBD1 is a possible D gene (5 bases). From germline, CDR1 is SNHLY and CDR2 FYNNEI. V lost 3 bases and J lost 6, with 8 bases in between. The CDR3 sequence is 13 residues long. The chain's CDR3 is CASSDSGDEKLFF. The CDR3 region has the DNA TGTGCCAGCAGTGATTCGGGGGATGAAAAACTGTTTTTT.

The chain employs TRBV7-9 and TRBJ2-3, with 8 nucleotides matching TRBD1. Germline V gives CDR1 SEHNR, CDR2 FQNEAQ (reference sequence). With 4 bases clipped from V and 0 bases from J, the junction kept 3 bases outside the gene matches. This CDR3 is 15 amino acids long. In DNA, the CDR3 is TGTGCCAGCAGCTCACAGGGGGAGAGCACAGATACGCAGTATTTT. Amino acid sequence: CASSSQGESTDTQYF.

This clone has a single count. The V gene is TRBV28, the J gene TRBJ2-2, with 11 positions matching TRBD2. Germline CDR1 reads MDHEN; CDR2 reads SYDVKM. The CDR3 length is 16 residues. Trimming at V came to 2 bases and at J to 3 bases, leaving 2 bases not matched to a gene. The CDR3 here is CASSLLAGGHTGELFF. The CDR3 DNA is TGTGCCAGCAGTTTACTAGCGGGGGGTCACACCGGGGAGCTGTTTTTT.